The sample holds a few counts of the clone carrying this T cell receptor beta chain. Its antigen is not known. The sample is drawn from a study of beta chain features in type 1 diabetes. CDR3 length: 16 residues. The junction had 10 bases not matched to a gene; V was cut back by 4 bases and J by 2 bases. Germline V gene lookup returns CDR1 MNHEY and CDR2 SVGAGI. Expressed TCRB transcripts got sequenced, as all isolated RNA was reverse transcribed. This table comes from immunoSEQ multiplex PCR, and its TCRdb copy is limited to in-frame clones, with some not included. Here the sample spans 300,000 to 350,000 clones, less than 15% being singletons. Points from the study as a whole: Researchers could not determine here whether HLA type influences TCRB rearrangement. PCR might show a preference for shorter templates, equally across patients and controls.

The rearrangement joins TRBV6-5 to TRBJ1-1; 7 nucleotides line up with TRBD1. The source of this sequence is a man aged 30 to 45 in good health. Sequenced: central memory CD4+ T cells from blood. CDR3 protein: CASSFPRQGTNTEAFF. CDR3 bases: TGTGCCAGCAGTTTTCCTCGACAGGGAACAAACACTGAAGCTTTCTTT.